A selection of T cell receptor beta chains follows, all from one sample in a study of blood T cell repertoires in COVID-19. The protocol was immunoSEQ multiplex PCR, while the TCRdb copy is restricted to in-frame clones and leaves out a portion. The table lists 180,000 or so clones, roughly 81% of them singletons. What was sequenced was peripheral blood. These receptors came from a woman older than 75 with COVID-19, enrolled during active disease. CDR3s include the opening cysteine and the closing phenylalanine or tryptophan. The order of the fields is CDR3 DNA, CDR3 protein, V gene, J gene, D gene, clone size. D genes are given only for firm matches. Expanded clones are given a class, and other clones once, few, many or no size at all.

DNA: TGTGCCAGCAGCTTAGATTCACAGGGTTTCTACAATGAGCAGTTCTTC
CDR3: CASSLDSQGFYNEQFF
V: TRBV7-2
J: TRBJ2-1
D: NA
size: NA

DNA: TGCGCCAGCAGCCCGGGACTAGCGGTCCAAGAGACCCAGTACTTC
CDR3: CASSPGLAVQETQYF
V: TRBV4-1
J: TRBJ2-5
D: TRBD2
size: NA

DNA: TGTGCCAGCAGCTTAGCGCTAGGAAGATCCTACGAGCAGTACTTC
CDR3: CASSLALGRSYEQYF
V: TRBV7-9
J: TRBJ2-7
D: NA
size: NA

DNA: TGTGCCAGCGCGGACAGGCGAAGCACAGATACGCAGTATTTT
CDR3: CASADRRSTDTQYF
V: TRBV2
J: TRBJ2-3
D: TRBD1
size: NA

DNA: TGCGCCAGCAGCTTAAGGGGGTCTTATGGCTACACCTTC
CDR3: CASSLRGSYGYTF
V: TRBV5-1
J: TRBJ1-2
D: NA
size: NA

DNA: TGTGCCACCAGCAAAGGGGAATCACAAGAGACCCAGTACTTC
CDR3: CATSKGESQETQYF
V: TRBV15
J: TRBJ2-5
D: NA
size: NA

DNA: TGTGCCAGCTCACCTAAGGCAGGGGCAAGCTACAATGAGCAGTTCTTC
CDR3: CASSPKAGASYNEQFF
V: TRBV18
J: TRBJ2-1
D: NA
size: NA

DNA: TGTGCCAGCAGCCCGCGGAGGGGATCGAGACTAGTGCCGTACTTC
CDR3: CASSPRRGSRLVPYF
V: TRBV6-5
J: TRBJ2-7
D: NA
size: NA

DNA: TGTGCCATCACTATGACAGGGAAGAATTCACCCCTCCACTTT
CDR3: CAITMTGKNSPLHF
V: TRBV10-3
J: TRBJ1-6
D: TRBD1
size: NA

DNA: TGTGCCAGCAGCATAGCGGGGGGGCCGGAGACCCAGTACTTC
CDR3: CASSIAGGPETQYF
V: TRBV7-9
J: TRBJ2-5
D: TRBD2
size: once

DNA: TGTGCCAGCAGCTCGCCTGACCCAAACAGGGGCAATGGCTACACCTTC
CDR3: CASSSPDPNRGNGYTF
V: TRBV5-4
J: TRBJ1-2
D: TRBD1
size: NA

DNA: TGTGCCATCAGTGAAGGACAGCGAGGGACCGGGGAGCTGTTTTTT
CDR3: CAISEGQRGTGELFF
V: TRBV10-3
J: TRBJ2-2
D: NA
size: NA

DNA: TGTGCCATCGGGGGGGGGATCACTGAAGCTTTCTTT
CDR3: CAIGGGITEAFF
V: TRBV10-3
J: TRBJ1-1
D: NA
size: NA

DNA: TGTGCCAGCAGCTTTTCGGGTGAGCAGTTCTTC
CDR3: CASSFSGEQFF
V: TRBV7-9
J: TRBJ2-1
D: NA
size: few

DNA: TGTGCCAGCAGCCAGCGCGGGGGGGCCTACGAGCAGTACTTC
CDR3: CASSQRGGAYEQYF
V: TRBV27
J: TRBJ2-7
D: TRBD2
size: few

DNA: TGTGCCACGTCGGGAGCGAACGTCATGAACACTGAAGCTTTCTTT
CDR3: CATSGANVMNTEAFF
V: TRBV7-9
J: TRBJ1-1
D: NA
size: NA

DNA: TGTGCCAGCAGTGTCGGGGACAGGGTCTACGAGCAGTACTTC
CDR3: CASSVGDRVYEQYF
V: TRBV2
J: TRBJ2-7
D: TRBD1
size: NA

DNA: TGTGCCAGCAGTTTCCGGGTCGGGTCACCCCTCCACTTT
CDR3: CASSFRVGSPLHF
V: TRBV28
J: TRBJ1-6
D: NA
size: NA

DNA: TGTGCCAGCAGCGACGGACACTCCTATGGCTACACCTTC
CDR3: CASSDGHSYGYTF
V: TRBV9
J: TRBJ1-2
D: NA
size: NA

DNA: TGTGCCAGCAGCTTGGGGGTAGCGGGGAGCTCCTACGAGCAGTACTTC
CDR3: CASSLGVAGSSYEQYF
V: TRBV5-8
J: TRBJ2-7
D: TRBD2
size: NA

DNA: TGTGCCAGCAGCTTGGCGTCAGGGACAGGGGGTAATTCACCCCTCCACTTT
CDR3: CASSLASGTGGNSPLHF
V: TRBV5-4
J: TRBJ1-6
D: TRBD1
size: NA

DNA: TGTGCCAGCAGTGAAGCACAGCGGGGCTACGAGCAGTACTTC
CDR3: CASSEAQRGYEQYF
V: TRBV6-1
J: TRBJ2-7
D: TRBD2
size: NA

DNA: TGTGCCAGCAGTTACCTTAGCGGGGCCGGGGGGGAGACCCAGTACTTC
CDR3: CASSYLSGAGGETQYF
V: TRBV27
J: TRBJ2-5
D: TRBD2
size: NA

DNA: TGCAGCGTTGATGAGGGGGACACTGAAGCTTTCTTT
CDR3: CSVDEGDTEAFF
V: TRBV29-1
J: TRBJ1-1
D: NA
size: NA

DNA: TGTGCCAGCAGCTTGTCCGGCGGGAGGAGCACCGGGGAGCTGTTTTTT
CDR3: CASSLSGGRSTGELFF
V: TRBV5-4
J: TRBJ2-2
D: TRBD2
size: NA

DNA: TGTGCCAGCAGCCACGTTTCCAGGGGTACCATCGGTCAGCCCCAGCATTTT
CDR3: CASSHVSRGTIGQPQHF
V: TRBV4-2
J: TRBJ1-5
D: NA
size: few

DNA: TGTGCCAGCAGCGACGACAGCTACAATCAGCCCCAGCATTTT
CDR3: CASSDDSYNQPQHF
V: TRBV11-2
J: TRBJ1-5
D: NA
size: NA

DNA: TGCGCCAGCAGCTTGGAACTAGCTAGCTCCTACAATGAGCAGTTCTTC
CDR3: CASSLELASSYNEQFF
V: TRBV5-1
J: TRBJ2-1
D: NA
size: NA

DNA: TGTGCCAGCAGCCCCCGTTACGGGAGTACCGACGAGCAGTACTTC
CDR3: CASSPRYGSTDEQYF
V: TRBV14
J: TRBJ2-7
D: NA
size: NA

DNA: TGTGCCAGCAGTGATAGGGAGGGACTAGCGGTCGGTAACGTGGATGAGCAGTTCTTC
CDR3: CASSDREGLAVGNVDEQFF
V: TRBV2
J: TRBJ2-1
D: TRBD2
size: NA

DNA: TGTGCCAGCAGCCAGGGACAGGTCGGAAATTCACCCCTCCACTTT
CDR3: CASSQGQVGNSPLHF
V: TRBV7-6
J: TRBJ1-6
D: TRBD1
size: NA

DNA: TGTGCCAGTAGTATCGGACAGGGAGGCGGGGAGCTGTTTTTT
CDR3: CASSIGQGGGELFF
V: TRBV19
J: TRBJ2-2
D: TRBD1
size: NA

DNA: TGTGCCAGCAGTTTAAGCAGGGGCTACGAGCAGTACTTC
CDR3: CASSLSRGYEQYF
V: TRBV27
J: TRBJ2-7
D: NA
size: NA

DNA: TGTGCCAGCAGCGTTCGACAGGGGGATCCCCCTGAAGCTTTCTTT
CDR3: CASSVRQGDPPEAFF
V: TRBV4-2
J: TRBJ1-1
D: TRBD1
size: NA

DNA: TGTGCCAGCAGCCCCGGGGGGGCTTTCTATGAACGGGACTATGGCTACACCTTC
CDR3: CASSPGGAFYERDYGYTF
V: TRBV28
J: TRBJ1-2
D: NA
size: NA

DNA: TGTGCCAGCAGGCCGGGACTAGCGGGGTCCTACGAGCAGTACTTC
CDR3: CASRPGLAGSYEQYF
V: TRBV28
J: TRBJ2-7
D: TRBD2
size: once

DNA: TGTGCCAGCAGCTTGGCCCTAGGACACGGCGAGCAGTACTTC
CDR3: CASSLALGHGEQYF
V: TRBV5-6
J: TRBJ2-7
D: NA
size: NA

DNA: TGTGCCAGCAGCTTAGGCGTGACAGGACTCACAGATACGCAGTATTTT
CDR3: CASSLGVTGLTDTQYF
V: TRBV7-6
J: TRBJ2-3
D: NA
size: NA

DNA: TGTGCCAGCAGTGACGGACTAGCCGACCGTTGGGAGCAGTACTTC
CDR3: CASSDGLADRWEQYF
V: TRBV25-1
J: TRBJ2-7
D: TRBD2
size: NA

DNA: TGTGCCAGCAGCAGCGTGATAGCGGGAGGGCCGGAGACCCAGTACTTC
CDR3: CASSSVIAGGPETQYF
V: TRBV7-8
J: TRBJ2-5
D: TRBD2
size: NA

DNA: TGTGCCATCAGTGAGGGCAGTTCCTACGAGCAGTACTTC
CDR3: CAISEGSSYEQYF
V: TRBV10-3
J: TRBJ2-7
D: NA
size: NA

DNA: TGTGCCAGCAGCGTACAGGGTTGGGCCAATCAGCCCCAGCATTTT
CDR3: CASSVQGWANQPQHF
V: TRBV5-6
J: TRBJ1-5
D: NA
size: few

DNA: TGTGCCAGCAGCGTCTCCGACAGGTTTACTGAAGCTTTCTTT
CDR3: CASSVSDRFTEAFF
V: TRBV9
J: TRBJ1-1
D: NA
size: NA

DNA: TGTGCCAGCAGTGACGCCGGGGGCACAGATACGCAGTATTTT
CDR3: CASSDAGGTDTQYF
V: TRBV28
J: TRBJ2-3
D: NA
size: NA

DNA: TGTGCCAGCGGGAGGGGCGTGAACACTGAAGCTTTCTTT
CDR3: CASGRGVNTEAFF
V: TRBV6-6
J: TRBJ1-1
D: NA
size: NA

DNA: TGCAGCGTTGGCCCTCGCAGGGCAACTACTAGCACAGATACGCAGTATTTT
CDR3: CSVGPRRATTSTDTQYF
V: TRBV29-1
J: TRBJ2-3
D: NA
size: NA

DNA: TGTGCCAGTAGTATTTGGTCAGGCGTATACGAGCAGTACTTC
CDR3: CASSIWSGVYEQYF
V: TRBV19
J: TRBJ2-7
D: NA
size: few

DNA: TGTGCCAGCAGCTTGGTAGTAGGGGCGCCTAATGAAAAACTGTTTTTT
CDR3: CASSLVVGAPNEKLFF
V: TRBV5-8
J: TRBJ1-4
D: NA
size: NA

DNA: TGCAGTCCCAGGGGGAGAGAGCAGTACTTC
CDR3: CSPRGREQYF
V: TRBV20-1
J: TRBJ2-7
D: TRBD1
size: NA

DNA: TGTGCCAGCAGTTACACCCTTGGCAATCAGCCCCAGCATTTT
CDR3: CASSYTLGNQPQHF
V: TRBV28
J: TRBJ1-5
D: NA
size: NA

DNA: TGTGCCATCAGAAAAGGGACAGGGCTAGCCTACGAGCAGTACTTC
CDR3: CAIRKGTGLAYEQYF
V: TRBV10-3
J: TRBJ2-7
D: TRBD1
size: NA